The rows below give T cell receptor beta chains drawn from one sample of a study of cytomegalovirus exposure and HLA in healthy donors. The assay was immunoSEQ multiplex PCR, and TCRdb's table has in-frame clones only and misses some. The repertoire includes 70,000 to 85,000 clones, 94% of them detected once, and 1.9% sits in the top ten. Material: PBMCs. The source is a woman younger than 30 in good health and CMV-seropositive. Each CDR3 is given with its conserved first and last residue. A D gene is named only where the DNA matches it firmly. Rows give clone size only sometimes, using once, few, many, or a class for an expanded clone.

D	V	size	J	DNA	CDR3
TRBD1	TRBV5-1	.	TRBJ1-4	TGCGCCAGCAGCAGGACAGGGTCGGATGAAAAACTGTTTTTT	CASSRTGSDEKLFF
TRBD2	TRBV11-2	.	TRBJ2-3	TGTGCCAGCAGCTTACTAGCGGGAGCAGATACGCAGTATTTT	CASSLLAGADTQYF
.	TRBV7-9	.	TRBJ1-5	TGTGCCAGCAGCTTACGTGATCAGCCCCAGCATTTT	CASSLRDQPQHF
.	TRBV19	.	TRBJ1-3	TGTGCCAGTAGCTTCTTCTCTGGAAACACCATATATTTT	CASSFFSGNTIYF
.	TRBV5-4	.	TRBJ2-3	TGTGCCAGCAGCTTACTACCGGGGGGCACAGATACGCAGTATTTT	CASSLLPGGTDTQYF
TRBD2	TRBV11-2	.	TRBJ2-4	TGTGCCAGCAGCATGGGACTAGCGGGATTCAACATTCAGTACTTC	CASSMGLAGFNIQYF
TRBD2	TRBV2	.	TRBJ2-3	TGTGCCAGCAGGCCCTCTGGCGGGAGAAACACAGATACGCAGTATTTT	CASRPSGGRNTDTQYF
.	TRBV30	.	TRBJ2-7	TGTGCCTGGAATTCGGGGTTATCCTACGAGCAGTACTTC	CAWNSGLSYEQYF
TRBD2	TRBV9	.	TRBJ2-1	TGTGCCAGCAGCGTATCTAGCGGGGGGCCTGAGCAGTTCTTC	CASSVSSGGPEQFF
TRBD2	TRBV12-5	.	TRBJ2-1	TGTGCTAGTGGTTTGGTACTGTTCCCCTCTAGCGGGAGGAATAACAATGAGCAGTTCTTC	CASGLVLFPSSGRNNNEQFF
TRBD1	TRBV27	.	TRBJ2-7	TGTGCCAGCAGTTTCTCGATAGCCAGGGGGCTAATAGAGCAGTACTTC	CASSFSIARGLIEQYF
TRBD1	TRBV5-6	.	TRBJ2-5	TGTGCCAGCAGCTTGGAAGGGGTGGCAGGGGGCTTTTGGGAGACCCAGTACTTC	CASSLEGVAGGFWETQYF
.	TRBV6-1	.	TRBJ1-4	TGTGCCAGCAGCCAGCGGACAGCAACTAATGAAAAACTGTTTTTT	CASSQRTATNEKLFF
TRBD2	TRBV27	.	TRBJ2-1	TGTGCCAGCAGTTTGGTCGGGACTAGAATCAATGAGCAGTTCTTC	CASSLVGTRINEQFF
TRBD2	TRBV19	.	TRBJ2-3	TGTGCCAGTAGTATAGAAAGGGACTACACAGATACGCAGTATTTT	CASSIERDYTDTQYF
TRBD1	TRBV5-5	.	TRBJ2-7	TGTGCCAGCAGCCCAATTCGACAGGGGGCGGGTGAGCAGTACTTC	CASSPIRQGAGEQYF
TRBD1	TRBV6-1	.	TRBJ1-2	TGTGCCAGCAGTGAAGGGACAGGGTCGCCTGGCTACACCTTC	CASSEGTGSPGYTF
TRBD1	TRBV6-1	.	TRBJ1-2	TGTGCCAGCAGAACAAACAGGGGTGGATATGGCTACACCTTC	CASRTNRGGYGYTF
.	TRBV2	.	TRBJ2-3	TGTGCCAGCAGCCCCCGGGATACGCAGTATTTT	CASSPRDTQYF
TRBD1	TRBV27	once	TRBJ1-4	TGTGCCAGCACTAGACAGGGTTCTAATGAAAAACTGTTTTTT	CASTRQGSNEKLFF
TRBD2	TRBV5-1	.	TRBJ2-7	TGCGCCAGCAGCCCCCTTTCCGGGGGAGGGGACCACGAGCAGTACTTC	CASSPLSGGGDHEQYF
.	TRBV30	.	TRBJ1-6	TGTGCCTGGAGTGTACCCCAATATTTGAGGGTTGATTCACCCCTCCACTTT	CAWSVPQYLRVDSPLHF
TRBD1	TRBV7-9	.	TRBJ1-2	TGTGCCAGCGGACAGGGGAATACCTATGGCTACACCTTC	CASGQGNTYGYTF
TRBD1	TRBV19	.	TRBJ1-2	TGTGCCAGTAGTATTGGGCGGACAGGGAACTATGGCTACACCTTC	CASSIGRTGNYGYTF
.	TRBV6-5	.	TRBJ1-4	TGTGCCAGCAGTTACGGCCTTAATGAAAAACTGTTTTTT	CASSYGLNEKLFF
TRBD1	TRBV18	.	TRBJ2-7	TGTGCCAGCTCACCACTATTTCGGGACAGGGTGAACGAGCAGTACTTC	CASSPLFRDRVNEQYF
.	TRBV15	.	TRBJ2-3	TGTGCCACCCTTACCGAGCTGTCTACGCAGTATTTT	CATLTELSTQYF
TRBD1	TRBV5-1	.	TRBJ2-1	TGCGCCAGCAGCTTGGCGGGACAGTACAATGAGCAGTTCTTC	CASSLAGQYNEQFF
.	TRBV10-3	.	TRBJ2-1	TGTGCCAGGCGTTCAGGGAAATCCTACAATGAGCAGTTCTTC	CARRSGKSYNEQFF
.	TRBV6-6	.	TRBJ2-7	TGTGCCAGCAGTTATTGGGGGGACGAGCAGTACTTC	CASSYWGDEQYF
.	TRBV19	.	TRBJ1-1	TGTGCCAGTAGTATAGATTTCACCCGGTTCGTTTCGGGCACTGAAGCTTTCTTT	CASSIDFTRFVSGTEAFF
TRBD1	TRBV9	.	TRBJ1-4	TGTGCCAGCAGCACCTCAGGGGGGCAGGCTAATGAAAAACTGTTTTTT	CASSTSGGQANEKLFF
TRBD2	TRBV5-1	once	TRBJ2-1	TGCGCCAGCAGCTTGGGGGAGGGCCGGTACAATGAGCAGTTCTTC	CASSLGEGRYNEQFF
.	TRBV5-4	.	TRBJ2-1	TGTGCCAGCAGCTTCGTCAGAAACAATGAGCAGTTCTTC	CASSFVRNNEQFF
.	TRBV10-1	.	TRBJ2-5	TGCGCCAGCAGCCCACTGGGCGATCAAGAGACCCAGTACTTC	CASSPLGDQETQYF
.	TRBV13	.	TRBJ1-1	TGTGCCAGCAGCTCGTTAATACCCGGGCCACAGGGATGGGGCACTGAAGCTTTCTTT	CASSSLIPGPQGWGTEAFF
.	TRBV6-5	.	TRBJ2-7	TGTGCCAGCAGTTACCGTGGGGGGAGATTAAACTACGAGCAGTACTTC	CASSYRGGRLNYEQYF
.	TRBV6-5	.	TRBJ1-1	TGTGCCAGCAGTGGACAGAGGAACACTGAAGCTTTCTTT	CASSGQRNTEAFF
.	TRBV5-1	once	TRBJ1-1	TGCGCCAGTCGGTCGTCGGGGGCTGAAGCTTTCTTT	CASRSSGAEAFF
.	TRBV6-5	few	TRBJ2-3	TGTGCCAGCAGTTTCCGGGTCCTTGGCCCAGATACGCAGTATTTT	CASSFRVLGPDTQYF
.	TRBV27	.	TRBJ2-2	TGTGCCAGCAGTCTGCGACTACCTGACCGGGAGCTGTTTTTT	CASSLRLPDRELFF
TRBD2	TRBV11-2	.	TRBJ2-7	TGTGCCAGCAGCTACGGACTAGCGGGAGTGGGGAGGGAGCAGTACTTC	CASSYGLAGVGREQYF
TRBD1	TRBV2	.	TRBJ2-5	TGTGCCAGCAGGAGAAGCCGGGACAGGGGTGAGACCCAGTACTTC	CASRRSRDRGETQYF
TRBD1	TRBV19	.	TRBJ1-2	TGTGCCAGTAGTGCACAGGGGGCAATCTACACCTTC	CASSAQGAIYTF
.	TRBV18	.	TRBJ1-4	TGTGCCAGCTCACCACCCCGCGGGGGAGAGACGACAAATGAAAAACTGTTTTTT	CASSPPRGGETTNEKLFF
.	TRBV5-4	.	TRBJ2-1	TGTGCCAGCAGCTTGGGGGCTGCCGGATTCTACAATGAGCAGTTCTTC	CASSLGAAGFYNEQFF
.	TRBV4-3	.	TRBJ1-1	TGCGCCAGCAGCCAAGATCGGACACCTCAAGATGAAGCTTTCTTT	CASSQDRTPQDEAFF
.	TRBV2	.	TRBJ1-2	TGTGCCAGCAGGCGACAGGACTATGGCTACACCTTC	CASRRQDYGYTF
.	TRBV7-9	.	TRBJ2-1	TGTGCCAGCAGCCCCCGGGATTCTGGACTTAATGAGCAGTTCTTC	CASSPRDSGLNEQFF
TRBD1	TRBV30	.	TRBJ2-7	TGTGCCTGTAGACAGGGGCTGTACTACGAGCAGTACTTC	CACRQGLYYEQYF
.	TRBV5-1	.	TRBJ2-5	TGCGCCAGCAGCTTGGAAGGGGCAGGGGGGAAGACCCAGTACTTC	CASSLEGAGGKTQYF
.	TRBV11-2	once	TRBJ2-1	TGTGCCAGCAGAGTTAACTATAGGACCTACAATGAGCAGTTCTTC	CASRVNYRTYNEQFF
.	TRBV5-6	.	TRBJ2-7	TGTGCCAGCAGCCCGCAGACAGCCTACGAGCAGTACTTC	CASSPQTAYEQYF
.	TRBV19	.	TRBJ1-3	TGTGCCAGTAGAAGAGGGGGAACTGGAAACACCATATATTTT	CASRRGGTGNTIYF
TRBD2	TRBV2	.	TRBJ2-3	TGTGCCAGCAGAGGACTAGCGGCCACAGATACGCAGTATTTT	CASRGLAATDTQYF